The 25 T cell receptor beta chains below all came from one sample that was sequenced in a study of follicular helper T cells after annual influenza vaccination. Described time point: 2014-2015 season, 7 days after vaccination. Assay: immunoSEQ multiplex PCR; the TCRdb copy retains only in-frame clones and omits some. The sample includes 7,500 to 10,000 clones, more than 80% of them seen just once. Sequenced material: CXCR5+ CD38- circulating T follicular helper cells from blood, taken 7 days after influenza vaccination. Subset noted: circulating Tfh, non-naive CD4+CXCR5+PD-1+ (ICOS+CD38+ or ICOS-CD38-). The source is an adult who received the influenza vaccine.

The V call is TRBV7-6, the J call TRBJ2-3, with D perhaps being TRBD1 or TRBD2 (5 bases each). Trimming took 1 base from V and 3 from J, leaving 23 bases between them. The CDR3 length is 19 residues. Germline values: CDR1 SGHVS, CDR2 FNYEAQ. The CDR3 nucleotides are TGTGCCAGCAGCTTAGACGGGGCAGAAGCCAGAGAGACGACAGATACGCAGTATTTT. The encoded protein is CASSLDGAEARETTDTQYF.

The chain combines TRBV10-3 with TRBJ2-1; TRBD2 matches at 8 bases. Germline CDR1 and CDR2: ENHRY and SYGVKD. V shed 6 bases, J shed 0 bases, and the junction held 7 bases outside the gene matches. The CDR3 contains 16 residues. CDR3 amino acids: CAIRSGGQSSYNEQFF. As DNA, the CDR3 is TGTGCCATCAGAAGCGGGGGCCAGAGCTCCTACAATGAGCAGTTCTTC.

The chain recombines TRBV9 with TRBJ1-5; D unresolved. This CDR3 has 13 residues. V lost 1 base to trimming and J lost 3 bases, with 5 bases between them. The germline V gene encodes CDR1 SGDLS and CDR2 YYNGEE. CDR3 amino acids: CASSVSPNQPQHF. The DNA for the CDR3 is TGTGCCAGCAGCGTATCGCCCAATCAGCCCCAGCATTTT.

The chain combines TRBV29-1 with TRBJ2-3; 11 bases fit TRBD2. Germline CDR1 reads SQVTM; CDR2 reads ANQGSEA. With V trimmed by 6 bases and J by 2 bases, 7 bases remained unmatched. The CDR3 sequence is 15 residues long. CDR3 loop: CSVQPLAGVTDTQYF. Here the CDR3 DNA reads TGCAGCGTACAACCACTAGCGGGGGTCACAGATACGCAGTATTTT.

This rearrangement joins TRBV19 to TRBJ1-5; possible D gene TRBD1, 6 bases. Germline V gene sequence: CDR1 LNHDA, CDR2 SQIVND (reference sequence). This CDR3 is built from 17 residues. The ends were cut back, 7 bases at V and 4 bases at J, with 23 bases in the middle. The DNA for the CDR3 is TGTGCCAGTACCCCTGGACAGACCACTCAGGGGAATCAGCCCCAGCATTTT. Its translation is CASTPGQTTQGNQPQHF.

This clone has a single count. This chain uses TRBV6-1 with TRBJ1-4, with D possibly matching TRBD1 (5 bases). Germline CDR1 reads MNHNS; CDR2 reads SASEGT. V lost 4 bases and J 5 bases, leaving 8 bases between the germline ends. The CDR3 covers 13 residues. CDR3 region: CASSGGVNEKLFF. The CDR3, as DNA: TGTGCCAGCAGTGGGGGGGTCAATGAAAAACTGTTTTTT.

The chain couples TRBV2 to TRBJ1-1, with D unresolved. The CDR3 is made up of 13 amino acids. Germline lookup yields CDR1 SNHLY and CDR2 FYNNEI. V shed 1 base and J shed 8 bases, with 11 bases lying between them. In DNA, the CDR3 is TGTGCCAGCAGTGAAGGGCTCCGGGCGGAAGCTTTCTTT. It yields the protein CASSEGLRAEAFF.

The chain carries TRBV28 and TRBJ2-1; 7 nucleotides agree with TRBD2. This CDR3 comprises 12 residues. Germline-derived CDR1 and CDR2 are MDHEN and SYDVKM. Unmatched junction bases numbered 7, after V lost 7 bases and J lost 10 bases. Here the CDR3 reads CASTSLGREQFF. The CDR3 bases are TGTGCCAGCACTTCCCTCGGGAGGGAGCAGTTCTTC.

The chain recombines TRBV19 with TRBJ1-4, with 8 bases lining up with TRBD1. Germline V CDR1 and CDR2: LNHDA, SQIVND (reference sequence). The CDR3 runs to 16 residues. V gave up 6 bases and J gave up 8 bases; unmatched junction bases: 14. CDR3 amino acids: CASRPFDRGGREKLFF. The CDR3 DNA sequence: TGTGCCAGTAGACCTTTCGACAGGGGAGGAAGGGAAAAACTGTTTTTT.

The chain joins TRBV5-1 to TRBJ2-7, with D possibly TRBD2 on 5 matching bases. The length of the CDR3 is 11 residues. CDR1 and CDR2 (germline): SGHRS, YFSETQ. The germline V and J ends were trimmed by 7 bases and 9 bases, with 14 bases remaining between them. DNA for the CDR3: TGCGCCAGCTACTTCGGGGAACGGCAGTACTTC. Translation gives CASYFGERQYF.

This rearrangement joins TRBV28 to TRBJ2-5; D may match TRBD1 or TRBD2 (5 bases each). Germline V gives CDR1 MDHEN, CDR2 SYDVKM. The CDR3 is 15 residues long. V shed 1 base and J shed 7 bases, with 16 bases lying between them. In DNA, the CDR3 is TGTGCCAGCAGTTTATCCCTCGGGCAGGGACGGACCCAGTACTTC. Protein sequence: CASSLSLGQGRTQYF.

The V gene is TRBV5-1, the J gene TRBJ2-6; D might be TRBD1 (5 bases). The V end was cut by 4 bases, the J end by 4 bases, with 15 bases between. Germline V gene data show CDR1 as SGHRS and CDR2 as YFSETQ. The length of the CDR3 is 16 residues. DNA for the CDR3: TGCGCCAGCAGCACCGGACGGCACAGGGGGGCCAACGTCCTGACTTTC. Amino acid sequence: CASSTGRHRGANVLTF.

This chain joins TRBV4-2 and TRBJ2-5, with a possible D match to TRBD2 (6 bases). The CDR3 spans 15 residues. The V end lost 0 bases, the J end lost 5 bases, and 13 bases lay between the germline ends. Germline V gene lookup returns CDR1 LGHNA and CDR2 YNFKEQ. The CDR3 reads CASSQEPSVVETQYF. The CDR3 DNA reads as TGTGCCAGCAGCCAAGAACCTAGCGTGGTGGAGACCCAGTACTTC.

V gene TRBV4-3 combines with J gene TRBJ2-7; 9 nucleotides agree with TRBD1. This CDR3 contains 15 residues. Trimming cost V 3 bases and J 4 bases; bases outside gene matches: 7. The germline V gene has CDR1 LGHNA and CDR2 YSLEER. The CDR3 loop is CASSHLGTGRYEQYF. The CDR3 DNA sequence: TGCGCCAGCAGCCATCTTGGGACAGGGAGGTACGAGCAGTACTTC.

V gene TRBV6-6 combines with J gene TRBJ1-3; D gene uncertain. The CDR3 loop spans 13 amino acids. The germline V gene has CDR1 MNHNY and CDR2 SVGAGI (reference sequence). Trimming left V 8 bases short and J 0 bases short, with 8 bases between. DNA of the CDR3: TGTGCCAGCCTTGGATACTCTGGAAACACCATATATTTT. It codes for CASLGYSGNTIYF.

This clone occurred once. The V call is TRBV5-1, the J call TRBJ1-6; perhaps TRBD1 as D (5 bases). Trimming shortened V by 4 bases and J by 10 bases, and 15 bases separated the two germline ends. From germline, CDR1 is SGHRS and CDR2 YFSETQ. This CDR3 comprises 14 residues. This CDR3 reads CASSQNQGNSPLHF. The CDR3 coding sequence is TGCGCCAGCAGCCAGAACCAGGGAAACTCACCCCTCCACTTT.

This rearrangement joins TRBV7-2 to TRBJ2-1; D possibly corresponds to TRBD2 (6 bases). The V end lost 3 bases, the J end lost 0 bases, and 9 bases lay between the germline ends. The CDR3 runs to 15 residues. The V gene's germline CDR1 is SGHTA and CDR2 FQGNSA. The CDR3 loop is CASSFLGSSYNEQFF. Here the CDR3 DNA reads TGTGCCAGCAGCTTCCTCGGGAGCTCCTACAATGAGCAGTTCTTC.

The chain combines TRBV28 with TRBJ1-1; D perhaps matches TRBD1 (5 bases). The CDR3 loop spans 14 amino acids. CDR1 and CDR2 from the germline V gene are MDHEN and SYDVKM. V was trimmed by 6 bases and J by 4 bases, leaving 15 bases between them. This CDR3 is CASRPGTVATEAFF. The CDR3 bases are TGTGCCAGCAGGCCCGGGACGGTGGCCACTGAAGCTTTCTTT.

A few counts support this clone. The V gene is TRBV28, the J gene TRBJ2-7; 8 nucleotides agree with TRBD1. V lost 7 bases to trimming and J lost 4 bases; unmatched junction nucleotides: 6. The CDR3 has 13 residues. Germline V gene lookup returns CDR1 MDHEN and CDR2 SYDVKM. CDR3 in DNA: TGTGCCAGCAAGGCAGGGGGCCGATACGAGCAGTACTTC. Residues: CASKAGGRYEQYF.

CDR3 region: CASSYAPPRGTEAFF. CDR3 DNA sequence: TGTGCCAGCAGTTACGCGCCTCCCAGAGGGACTGAAGCTTTCTTT. The chain recombines TRBV6-6 with TRBJ1-1; no clear D. The germline gives CDR1 MNHNY, CDR2 SVGAGI (reference sequence). V was cut by 2 bases and J by 5 bases, with 15 bases left in between. The CDR3 is 15 amino acids.

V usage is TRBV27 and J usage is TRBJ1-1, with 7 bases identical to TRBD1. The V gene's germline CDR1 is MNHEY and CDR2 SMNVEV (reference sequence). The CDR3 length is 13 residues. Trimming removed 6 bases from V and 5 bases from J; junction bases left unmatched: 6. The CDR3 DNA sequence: TGTGCCAGCAGCGAACAGGGGAGGACTGAAGCTTTCTTT. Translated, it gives CASSEQGRTEAFF.

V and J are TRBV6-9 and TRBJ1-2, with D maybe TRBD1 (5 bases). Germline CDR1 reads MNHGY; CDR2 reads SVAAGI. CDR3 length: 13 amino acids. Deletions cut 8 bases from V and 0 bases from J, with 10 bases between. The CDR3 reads CASGGGANYGYTF. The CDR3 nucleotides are TGTGCCAGCGGGGGGGGTGCTAACTATGGCTACACCTTC.

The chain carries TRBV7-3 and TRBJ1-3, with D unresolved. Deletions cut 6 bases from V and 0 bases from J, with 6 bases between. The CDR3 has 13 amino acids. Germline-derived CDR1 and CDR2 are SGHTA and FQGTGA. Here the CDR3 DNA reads TGTGCCAGCAGTAAGACCTCTGGAAACACCATATATTTT. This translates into CASSKTSGNTIYF.

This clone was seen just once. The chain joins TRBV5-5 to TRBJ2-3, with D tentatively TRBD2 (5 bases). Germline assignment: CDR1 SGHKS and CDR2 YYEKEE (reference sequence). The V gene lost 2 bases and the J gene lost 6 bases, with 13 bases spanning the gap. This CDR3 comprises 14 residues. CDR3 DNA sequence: TGTGCCAGCAGCTTAGGACTCCTCTCGGATACGCAGTATTTT. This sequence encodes CASSLGLLSDTQYF.

CDR3 DNA sequence: TGTGCCATCAGTGAGTCGTCTTCGAGCTCCTACGAGCAGTACTTC. Protein: CAISESSSSSYEQYF. The chain is built from TRBV10-3 and TRBJ2-7; D remains unclear. V was cut by 0 bases and J by 0 bases, with 9 bases left in between. This CDR3 spans 15 amino acids. Looked up from germline, CDR1 is ENHRY and CDR2 is SYGVKD.